The rows below give T cell receptor beta chains drawn from one sample of a study of regulatory dendritic cells for organ transplantation. Some clones are missing from TCRdb's copy, which holds only in-frame ones; the method was immunoSEQ multiplex PCR. The table includes some 35,000 clones, around 90% detected once. The sample consisted of naive CD4+ T cells from blood. The receptors originated from a human donor in good health. CDR3s include the opening cysteine and the closing phenylalanine or tryptophan. The order of the fields is D gene, V gene, J gene, clone size, CDR3 protein, CDR3 DNA. D genes are given only for firm matches. Clone size, where shown, is once, few, many, or a class for clones that have expanded.

D: NA
V: TRBV19
J: TRBJ1-5
size: NA
CDR3: CASSPRDNNQPQHF
DNA: TGTGCCAGTAGTCCCCGGGACAACAATCAGCCCCAGCATTTT

D: NA
V: TRBV29-1
J: TRBJ2-3
size: NA
CDR3: CSVLAQGGTQYF
DNA: TGCAGCGTTTTAGCTCAGGGAGGTACGCAGTATTTT

D: TRBD1
V: TRBV6-6
J: TRBJ1-5
size: NA
CDR3: CASSSTDRENQPQHF
DNA: TGTGCCAGCAGTTCCACAGACAGGGAAAATCAGCCCCAGCATTTT

D: NA
V: TRBV4-1
J: TRBJ1-5
size: NA
CDR3: CASSQDPATVPPQHF
DNA: TGCGCCAGCAGCCAAGATCCAGCGACGGTACCGCCCCAGCATTTT

D: NA
V: TRBV5-1
J: TRBJ1-4
size: few
CDR3: CASSPTRSGEKLFF
DNA: TGCGCCAGCAGCCCTACCAGGTCGGGTGAAAAACTGTTTTTT

D: NA
V: TRBV7-8
J: TRBJ2-7
size: NA
CDR3: CASSQSSGQGRYEQYF
DNA: TGTGCCAGCAGCCAGTCGAGCGGCCAAGGGAGATACGAGCAGTACTTC

D: NA
V: TRBV6-5
J: TRBJ2-3
size: once
CDR3: CASSYGARETQYF
DNA: TGTGCCAGCAGTTACGGCGCCAGGGAGACGCAGTATTTT

D: NA
V: TRBV11-3
J: TRBJ2-5
size: NA
CDR3: CASSPHGQLQETQYF
DNA: TGTGCCAGCAGCCCCCATGGACAGCTTCAAGAGACCCAGTACTTC

D: NA
V: TRBV6-5
J: TRBJ1-4
size: once
CDR3: CASSYHRGTGDLKLFF
DNA: TGTGCCAGCAGTTACCACCGGGGTACGGGTGACTTAAAACTGTTTTTT

D: NA
V: TRBV29-1
J: TRBJ2-1
size: NA
CDR3: CSVRIGSSYNEQFF
DNA: TGCAGCGTTCGTATCGGGAGCTCCTACAATGAGCAGTTCTTC

D: TRBD2
V: TRBV18
J: TRBJ2-3
size: NA
CDR3: CASSPIAGGSDTQYF
DNA: TGTGCCAGCTCACCGATAGCGGGGGGTTCAGATACGCAGTATTTT

D: TRBD2
V: TRBV2
J: TRBJ2-1
size: NA
CDR3: CASRRLAFGQFF
DNA: TGTGCCAGCAGGAGACTAGCTTTTGGGCAGTTCTTC

D: TRBD2
V: TRBV18
J: TRBJ2-7
size: NA
CDR3: CASSPLGLGVRYEQYF
DNA: TGTGCCAGCTCACCCCTGGGACTAGGTGTCCGCTACGAGCAGTACTTC

D: NA
V: TRBV7-3
J: TRBJ2-1
size: NA
CDR3: CASRPGPSYNEQFF
DNA: TGTGCCAGCAGGCCGGGTCCCTCCTACAATGAGCAGTTCTTC

D: NA
V: TRBV30
J: TRBJ1-3
size: NA
CDR3: CAWGTVSGNTIYF
DNA: TGTGCCTGGGGGACGGTCTCTGGAAACACCATATATTTT

D: NA
V: TRBV29-1
J: TRBJ2-3
size: NA
CDR3: CSVESHITDTQYF
DNA: TGCAGCGTTGAATCTCACATCACAGATACGCAGTATTTT

D: TRBD1
V: TRBV2
J: TRBJ1-1
size: NA
CDR3: CASSFGQGNTEAFF
DNA: TGTGCCAGCAGCTTCGGACAGGGGAACACTGAAGCTTTCTTT

D: TRBD1
V: TRBV6-5
J: TRBJ1-2
size: NA
CDR3: CASSRDRVYGYTF
DNA: TGTGCCAGCTCCCGGGACAGGGTCTATGGCTACACCTTC

D: NA
V: TRBV25-1
J: TRBJ2-1
size: NA
CDR3: CASSVSAQDNEQFF
DNA: TGTGCCAGCAGTGTCTCGGCCCAAGACAATGAGCAGTTCTTC

D: TRBD2
V: TRBV7-6
J: TRBJ2-3
size: NA
CDR3: CASSLVRAGGPTDTQYF
DNA: TGTGCCAGCAGCTTAGTGCGGGCGGGAGGGCCCACAGATACGCAGTATTTT

D: NA
V: TRBV5-8
J: TRBJ1-2
size: NA
CDR3: CASSYRVFGGYTF
DNA: TGTGCCAGCAGCTACAGGGTATTCGGAGGCTACACCTTC

D: TRBD1
V: TRBV27
J: TRBJ2-7
size: NA
CDR3: CASRPLPTGGNYEQYF
DNA: TGTGCCAGCAGACCCCTTCCGACAGGGGGAAACTACGAGCAGTACTTC

D: TRBD1
V: TRBV10-3
J: TRBJ1-6
size: NA
CDR3: CAISEADRVESPLHF
DNA: TGTGCCATCAGTGAGGCGGACAGGGTCGAGTCCCCCCTCCACTTT

D: TRBD1
V: TRBV4-3
J: TRBJ1-2
size: NA
CDR3: CASSHDRDLWYGYTF
DNA: TGCGCCAGCAGCCACGACAGGGACCTCTGGTATGGCTACACCTTC

D: TRBD2
V: TRBV27
J: TRBJ2-7
size: NA
CDR3: CASSLSRLAGAPKNYEQYF
DNA: TGTGCCAGCAGTTTATCGAGGCTAGCGGGAGCTCCTAAGAACTACGAGCAGTACTTC

D: NA
V: TRBV7-2
J: TRBJ1-4
size: NA
CDR3: CASSLNMQGRSEKLFF
DNA: TGTGCCAGCAGCTTAAACATGCAGGGGCGAAGTGAAAAACTGTTTTTT

D: NA
V: TRBV6-5
J: TRBJ1-1
size: once
CDR3: CASSEGLQEKAFF
DNA: TGTGCCAGCAGTGAAGGACTCCAAGAGAAAGCTTTCTTT

D: TRBD1
V: TRBV4-1
J: TRBJ1-3
size: NA
CDR3: CASSTPPTGALSGNTIYF
DNA: TGCGCCAGCAGCACTCCGCCGACAGGGGCCCTCTCTGGAAACACCATATATTTT